The 32 T cell receptor beta chains listed next were all sequenced from one sample in a study of cytomegalovirus exposure and HLA in healthy donors. 60 Vbeta and 13 Jbeta primers were used in PCR. Sequencing used immunoSEQ multiplex PCR; TCRdb keeps in-frame clones, though not all of them. The table has around 93,000 clones, roughly 60% seen once. Sequenced: PBMCs. The receptors come from a boy between 10 and 17 years old in good health and CMV-seropositive.

The chain links TRBV30 to TRBJ2-1, with 10 bases lining up with TRBD2. Looked up from germline, CDR1 is GTSNPN and CDR2 is SVGIG (reference sequence). The J segment lost 5 bases and the V segment lost 0 bases, leaving 7 bases of the junction unmatched. The CDR3 is 16 amino acids. CDR3 sequence reads: CAWSVQLAGAHNEQFF. DNA of the CDR3: TGTGCCTGGAGTGTACAGCTAGCGGGGGCCCACAATGAGCAGTTCTTC.

The V and J genes are TRBV5-4 and TRBJ1-6; D is perhaps TRBD1 (5 bases). V shed 5 bases and J shed 7 bases, with 16 bases lying between them. In germline, CDR1 is SGHNT, CDR2 YYREEE (reference sequence). This CDR3 is 15 amino acids long. The CDR3 spells CASSLQGRDNSPLHF. The CDR3 bases are TGTGCCAGCAGTCTACAAGGGAGGGACAATTCACCCCTCCACTTT.

The V and J genes are TRBV29-1 and TRBJ2-3, with D perhaps TRBD1 (5 bases). V lost 6 bases to trimming and J lost 4 bases, with 11 bases between them. The CDR3 length is 12 residues. Germline lookup yields CDR1 SQVTM and CDR2 ANQGSEA. The CDR3 nucleotides read TGCAGCGTCGCAAGGGGCGCAGATACGCAGTATTTT. Residues: CSVARGADTQYF.

The gene calls are TRBV5-4 and TRBJ1-1; TRBD1 matches at 9 bases. V gave up 4 bases and J gave up 8 bases; unmatched junction bases: 6. Germline CDR1 and CDR2: SGHNT and YYREEE (reference sequence). The CDR3 loop spans 13 amino acids. The CDR3 DNA reads TGTGCCAGCAGCCTTGGACAGGGGATCGAAGCTTTCTTT. Its translation is CASSLGQGIEAFF.

V usage is TRBV5-1 and J usage is TRBJ2-1; the match to TRBD2 covers 8 bases. The CDR3 is made up of 13 amino acids. V dropped 6 bases and J dropped 8; count of bases not matched to a gene: 7. Germline loops: CDR1 SGHRS, CDR2 YFSETQ. The CDR3 spells CASKAGGADEQFF. CDR3 coding DNA: TGCGCCAGCAAGGCGGGGGGCGCGGATGAGCAGTTCTTC. The variable domain in full, with the rest retrieved from reference TRBV5-1 and TRBJ2-1, is KAGVTQTPRYLIKTRGQQVTLSCSPISGHRSVSWYQQTPGQGLQFLFEYFSETQRNKGNFPGRFSGRQFSNSRSEMNVSTLELGDSALYLCASKAGGADEQFFGPGTRLTVL.

CDR3 in amino acids: CASSLAALAGGSTDTQYF. As DNA, the CDR3 is TGCGCCAGCAGCTTGGCGGCCCTAGCGGGGGGCAGCACAGATACGCAGTATTTT. The chain has TRBV5-1 and TRBJ2-3; 11 bases are a match to TRBD2. CDR1 is SGHRS, CDR2 YFSETQ, per germline. V dropped 0 bases and J dropped 0; count of bases not matched to a gene: 6. The length of the CDR3 is 18 residues.

Written as DNA, the CDR3 is TGTGCCAGCAGCTTGGCCGCTAGCGGGGGGCTCGGGGAGCTGTTTTTT. Encoded protein: CASSLAASGGLGELFF. This chain links TRBV5-6 with TRBJ2-2; 11 bases fit TRBD2. The germline V gene has CDR1 SGHDT and CDR2 YYEEEE. The CDR3 length is 16 residues. The V and J ends lost 0 bases and 7 bases, in that order; junction bases with no gene match: 5.

V is TRBV7-8 and J is TRBJ2-7; TRBD1 agrees at 9 bases. J was trimmed by 6 bases and V by 5 bases; bases with no gene match: 11. There are 15 residues in the CDR3. Germline values: CDR1 SGHVS, CDR2 FQNEAQ. The CDR3 region is CASSTPGQGHFEQYF. CDR3 DNA: TGTGCCAGCAGCACACCGGGACAGGGCCACTTCGAGCAGTACTTC.

This sequence joins TRBV5-6 and TRBJ2-3, with 9 bases lining up with TRBD2. This CDR3 has 14 amino acids. Germline assignment: CDR1 SGHDT and CDR2 YYEEEE. The V and J ends lost 5 bases and 5 bases, in that order; junction bases with no gene match: 6. DNA of the CDR3: TGTGCCAGCAGGGCGGGAGGGCGTTTAGATACGCAGTATTTT. This gives the protein CASRAGGRLDTQYF.

The V call is TRBV27, the J call TRBJ2-1; TRBD2 matches 14 bases. This CDR3 has 15 amino acids. V was clipped by 4 bases and J by 9 bases; unmatched bases: 5. Germline V gene data show CDR1 as MNHEY and CDR2 as SMNVEV (reference sequence). Here the CDR3 DNA reads TGTGCCAGCAGTTCCGCGGGACTAGCGGGAGTTGAGCAGTTCTTC. The encoded protein is CASSSAGLAGVEQFF.

The CDR3 DNA is TGTGCCAGCTCAAGTTGGGGCACGGGGAACACTGAAGCTTTCTTT. Protein sequence: CASSSWGTGNTEAFF. The rearrangement uses TRBV18 and TRBJ1-1; D is possibly TRBD1 (5 bases). V was shortened by 5 bases and J by 1 base, with 14 bases between the two germline ends. Per germline, CDR1 KGHSH and CDR2 LQKENI. The CDR3 extends over 15 amino acids.

This chain joins TRBV7-9 and TRBJ2-6; 7 nucleotides agree with TRBD2. After removal of 1 base from V and 2 bases from J, the junction contained 5 bases not matched to a gene. The germline V gene encodes CDR1 SEHNR and CDR2 FQNEAQ (reference sequence). The CDR3 length is 17 residues. Written as DNA, the CDR3 is TGTGCCAGCAGCTTAGGGGAGGGATCCCCTGGGGCCAACGTCCTGACTTTC. It yields the protein CASSLGEGSPGANVLTF.

There are a few counts of this clone. V usage is TRBV30 and J usage is TRBJ1-4, with D uncertain. The CDR3 runs to 13 residues. The ends were cut back, 0 bases at V and 4 bases at J, with 6 bases in the middle. Germline V gives CDR1 GTSNPN, CDR2 SVGIG (reference sequence). The DNA for the CDR3 is TGTGCCTGGAGTGTCACCAGTAATGAAAAACTGTTTTTT. It encodes CAWSVTSNEKLFF.

The gene calls are TRBV5-6 and TRBJ2-5; TRBD1 agrees at 9 bases. The CDR3 has 16 residues. CDR1 SGHDT and CDR2 YYEEEE come from the germline V gene. The V gene end was trimmed by 4 bases and the J gene end by 2 bases; junction bases not matched to a gene: 9. For the CDR3, the DNA is TGTGCCAGCAGCCCAAGCCGGACAGGGGTTCAAGAGACCCAGTACTTC. Residues: CASSPSRTGVQETQYF.

The V gene is TRBV9, the J gene TRBJ2-7; possibly TRBD2 for D (6 bases). The CDR3 loop spans 16 amino acids. Germline V gene sequence: CDR1 SGDLS, CDR2 YYNGEE. V lost 0 bases, J lost 1 base, and 14 bases lay in between. The CDR3 sequence: CASSVVQWGESYEQYF. The CDR3 DNA sequence: TGTGCCAGCAGCGTAGTCCAGTGGGGGGAGTCCTACGAGCAGTACTTC.

The rearrangement joins TRBV7-9 to TRBJ2-1; 10 bases fit TRBD2. Germline CDR1 SEHNR, CDR2 FQNEAQ (reference sequence). This CDR3 has 15 residues. Trimming cost V 7 bases and J 10 bases; bases outside gene matches: 13. The CDR3 loop reads CASTSSGLASFEQFF. CDR3 DNA: TGTGCCAGCACCTCGTCGGGACTAGCGTCGTTCGAGCAGTTCTTC.

The V gene is TRBV9, the J gene TRBJ2-1; 10 bases are shared with TRBD2. The V gene end was trimmed by 0 bases and the J gene end by 6 bases; junction bases not matched to a gene: 6. Germline-derived CDR1 and CDR2 are SGDLS and YYNGEE. The CDR3 consists of 16 residues. In DNA form, the CDR3 reads TGTGCCAGCAGCGTAGGGGGAACTAGCGGGACCAATGAGCAGTTCTTC. Translating it yields CASSVGGTSGTNEQFF.

This rearrangement joins TRBV6-6 to TRBJ1-5, with 8 bases lining up with TRBD1. The germline gives CDR1 MNHNY, CDR2 SVGAGI (reference sequence). V shed 7 bases and J 4 bases; nucleotides not matched to a gene: 6. This CDR3 comprises 14 residues. The CDR3 here is CASTRDRGNQPQHF. The CDR3 nucleotides read TGTGCCAGCACCCGAGACAGGGGTAATCAGCCCCAGCATTTT.

Written as DNA, the CDR3 is TGTGCCAGCAGCTTTCGAACAGGGCCCCTCGACACAGATACGCAGTATTTT. Its translation: CASSFRTGPLDTDTQYF. The chain has TRBV7-9 and TRBJ2-3; tentatively, D is TRBD1 (6 bases). This CDR3 has 17 amino acids. The germline gives CDR1 SEHNR, CDR2 FQNEAQ (reference sequence). V lost 3 bases to trimming and J lost 2 bases, with 18 bases between them.

Only one count was recorded for this clone. The rearrangement links TRBV6-1 to TRBJ1-5, with TRBD1 matching over 9 bases. This CDR3 comprises 16 residues. The J segment lost 4 bases and the V segment lost 0 bases, leaving 4 bases of the junction unmatched. Germline V CDR1 and CDR2: MNHNS, SASEGT. CDR3 sequence reads: CASSEAIGTGNQPQHF. In nucleotides, the CDR3 is TGTGCCAGCAGTGAAGCCATCGGGACAGGGAATCAGCCCCAGCATTTT.

This clone was counted a few times. The chain couples TRBV18 to TRBJ2-7, with 7 bases identical to TRBD1. Germline-derived CDR1 and CDR2 are KGHSH and LQKENI. The CDR3 has 18 amino acids. V dropped 5 bases and J dropped 1; count of bases not matched to a gene: 17. The CDR3 reads CASSGVDRTTTRSYEQYF. The CDR3 DNA sequence: TGTGCCAGCTCAGGCGTGGACAGGACAACCACACGGTCCTACGAGCAGTACTTC.

This clone appeared a few times. V and J are TRBV12-2 and TRBJ1-4; TRBD1 is the table's D call, not checked against the DNA. TRBV12-2 is labeled a pseudogene. The CDR3 runs to 17 residues. CDR3 region: CASRLQVPPLSNEKLFF. CDR3 nucleotides: TGTGCAAGTCGCTTACAGGTCCCCCCACTCTCTAATGAAAAACTGTTTTTT.

The chain has TRBV30 and TRBJ2-3, with TRBD2 matching over 9 bases. The CDR3 consists of 16 residues. Per germline, CDR1 GTSNPN and CDR2 SVGIG (reference sequence). V trimming: 1 base; J trimming: 0 bases; junction bases outside the gene matches: 5. CDR3 DNA sequence: TGTGCCTGGAGTGACCCGACTAGCGGTAGCACAGATACGCAGTATTTT. Protein: CAWSDPTSGSTDTQYF.

In DNA, the CDR3 is TGTGCCAGCAGTGAAGGGACAGGGCTCCCTGGAAACACCATATATTTT. It translates to CASSEGTGLPGNTIYF. The chain recombines TRBV6-1 with TRBJ1-3; 8 bases fit TRBD1. The CDR3 totals 16 residues. In germline, CDR1 is MNHNS, CDR2 SASEGT. V was pared by 1 base and J by 2 bases, with 4 bases of the junction left unmatched.

V and J are TRBV7-2 and TRBJ2-2; TRBD2 might be the D (5 bases). CDR3 length: 14 amino acids. Germline CDR1 reads SGHTA; CDR2 reads FQGNSA. Trimming left V 4 bases short and J 4 bases short, with 10 bases between. CDR3 sequence (DNA): TGTGCCAGCAGCTCCCGTCGGGGCACCGGGGAGCTGTTTTTT. Its protein is CASSSRRGTGELFF.

The chain carries TRBV18 and TRBJ2-7; a possible D gene is TRBD1 (6 bases). Germline-derived CDR1 and CDR2 are KGHSH and LQKENI. V lost 3 bases and J lost 0, with 9 bases in between. CDR3 size: 14 residues. The CDR3 sequence: CASSPWDNSYEQYF. CDR3 nucleotide sequence: TGTGCCAGCTCACCGTGGGACAACTCCTACGAGCAGTACTTC.

CDR3 DNA: TGTGCCAGCAGCTTATCGGGGAAGGTTAATTCACCCCTCCACTTT. It codes for CASSLSGKVNSPLHF. The J gene is TRBJ1-6, the V gene TRBV11-2; unclear D gene. This CDR3 has 15 amino acids. Germline loops: CDR1 SGHAT, CDR2 FQNNGV. V was trimmed by 2 bases and J by 6 bases, leaving 11 bases between them.

This clone showed up just once. The gene calls are TRBV6-5 and TRBJ1-4; maybe TRBD1 (5 bases). CDR3 length equals 15 residues. Trimming pared 6 bases from V and 7 bases from J, leaving 18 bases between. Germline CDR1 reads MNHEY; CDR2 reads SVGAGI. As DNA, the CDR3 is TGTGCCAGCAGACAACACGGGGGGGGGAGTGAAAAACTGTTTTTT. Translated: CASRQHGGGSEKLFF.

This clone was recorded a few times. The chain uses TRBV5-1 and TRBJ2-7; 9 bases agree with TRBD1. V was clipped by 5 bases and J by 3 bases; unmatched bases: 9. This CDR3 is built from 15 residues. Germline V gene lookup returns CDR1 SGHRS and CDR2 YFSETQ. CDR3 nucleotides: TGCGCCAGCAGTTTTACCGACAGGGGGGGCTACGAGCAGTACTTC. Translated: CASSFTDRGGYEQYF.

The chain couples TRBV29-1 to TRBJ1-1; TRBD1 might be the D (6 bases). V was pared by 5 bases and J by 6 bases, with 16 bases between. Germline assignment: CDR1 SQVTM and CDR2 ANQGSEA. This CDR3 has 13 residues. The DNA of the CDR3 is TGCAGCGTTTCACACCAGGGGCTAGCTGAAGCTTTCTTT. Translated, it gives CSVSHQGLAEAFF.

The genes are TRBV5-1 and TRBJ1-6; perhaps TRBD1 as D (5 bases). The V gene's germline CDR1 is SGHRS and CDR2 YFSETQ. There are 15 residues in the CDR3. V was cut by 0 bases and J by 5 bases, with 9 bases left in between. CDR3 residues: CASSLGPGNNSPLHF. The CDR3 nucleotides read TGCGCCAGCAGCTTGGGTCCAGGGAATAATTCACCCCTCCACTTT.

V is TRBV19 and J is TRBJ1-4; D is unclear. There are 13 residues in the CDR3. V gave up 7 bases and J gave up 8 bases, with 14 bases separating them. Germline CDR1 and CDR2: LNHDA and SQIVND (reference sequence). CDR3 amino acids: CASKGAIREKLFF. CDR3 bases: TGTGCCAGTAAGGGAGCCATCAGAGAAAAACTGTTTTTT. Based on the CDR3 plus reference TRBV19 and TRBJ1-4, the full variable domain is DGGITQSPKYLFRKEGQNVTLSCEQNLNHDAMYWYRQDPGQGLRLIYYSQIVNDFQKGDIAEGYSVSREKKESFPLTVTSAQKNPTAFYLCASKGAIREKLFFGSGTQLSVL.